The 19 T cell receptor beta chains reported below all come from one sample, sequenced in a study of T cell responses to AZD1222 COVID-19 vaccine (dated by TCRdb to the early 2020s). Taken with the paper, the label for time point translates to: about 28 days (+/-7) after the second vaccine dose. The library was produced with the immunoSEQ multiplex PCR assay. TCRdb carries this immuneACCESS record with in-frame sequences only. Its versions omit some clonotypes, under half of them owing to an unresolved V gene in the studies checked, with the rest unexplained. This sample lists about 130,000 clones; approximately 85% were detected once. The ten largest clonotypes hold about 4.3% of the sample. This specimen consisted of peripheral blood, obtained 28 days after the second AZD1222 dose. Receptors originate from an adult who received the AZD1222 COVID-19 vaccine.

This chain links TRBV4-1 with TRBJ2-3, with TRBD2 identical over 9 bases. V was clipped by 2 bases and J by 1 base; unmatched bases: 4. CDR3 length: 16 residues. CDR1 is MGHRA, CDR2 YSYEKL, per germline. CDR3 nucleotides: TGCGCCAGCAGCCAACGCGGGGGGGCGGGCACAGATACGCAGTATTTT. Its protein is CASSQRGGAGTDTQYF.

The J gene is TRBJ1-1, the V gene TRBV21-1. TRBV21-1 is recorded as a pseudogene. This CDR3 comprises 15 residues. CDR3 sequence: CASSRKPREMAEAFF. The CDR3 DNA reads TGTGCCAGCAGCCGGAAGCCCAGAGAGATGGCTGAAGCTTTCTTT.

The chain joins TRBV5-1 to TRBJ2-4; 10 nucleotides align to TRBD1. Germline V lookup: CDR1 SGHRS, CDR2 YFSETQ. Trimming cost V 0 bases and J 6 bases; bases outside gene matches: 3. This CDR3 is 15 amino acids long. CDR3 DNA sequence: TGCGCCAGCAGCTTGGCCCGGACAGGGGGAAACATTCAGTACTTC. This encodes CASSLARTGGNIQYF.

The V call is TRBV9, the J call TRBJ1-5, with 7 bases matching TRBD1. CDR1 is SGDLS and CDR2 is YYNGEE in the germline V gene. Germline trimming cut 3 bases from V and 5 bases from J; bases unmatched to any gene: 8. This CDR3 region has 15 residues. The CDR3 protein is CASSGGQNRDQPQHF. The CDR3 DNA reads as TGTGCCAGCAGCGGGGGACAGAACCGAGATCAGCCCCAGCATTTT.

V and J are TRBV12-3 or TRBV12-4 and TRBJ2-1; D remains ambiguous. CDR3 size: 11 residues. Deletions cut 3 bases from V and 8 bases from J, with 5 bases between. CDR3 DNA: TGTGCCAGCAGTTTGCTCGATGAGCAGTTCTTC. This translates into CASSLLDEQFF.

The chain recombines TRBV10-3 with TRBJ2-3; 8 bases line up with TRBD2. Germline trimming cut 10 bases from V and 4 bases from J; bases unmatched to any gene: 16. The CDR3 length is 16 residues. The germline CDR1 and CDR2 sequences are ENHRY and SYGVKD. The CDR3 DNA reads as TGTGCCACCGCTGGGGGGACTAGTCTGGGCCCAGATACGCAGTATTTT. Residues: CATAGGTSLGPDTQYF.

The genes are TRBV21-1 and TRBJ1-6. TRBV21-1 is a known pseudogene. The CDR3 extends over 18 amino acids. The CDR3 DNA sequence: TGTGCCAGCAGCCTCCACCCGAGAGGGGTGGCCTATAATTCACCCCTCCACTTT. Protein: CASSLHPRGVAYNSPLHF.

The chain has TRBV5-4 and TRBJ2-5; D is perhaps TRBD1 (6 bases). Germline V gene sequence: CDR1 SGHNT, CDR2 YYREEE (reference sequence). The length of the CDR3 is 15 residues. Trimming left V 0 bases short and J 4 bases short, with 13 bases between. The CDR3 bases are TGTGCCAGCAGCTTGGCCTCTGGGGGCAGAGAGACCCAGTACTTC. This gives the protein CASSLASGGRETQYF.

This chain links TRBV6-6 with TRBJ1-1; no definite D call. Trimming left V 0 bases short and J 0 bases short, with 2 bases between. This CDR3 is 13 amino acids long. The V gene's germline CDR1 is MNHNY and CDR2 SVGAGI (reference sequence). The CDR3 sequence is CASSYSLNTEAFF. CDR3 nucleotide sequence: TGTGCCAGCAGTTACTCTTTGAACACTGAAGCTTTCTTT.

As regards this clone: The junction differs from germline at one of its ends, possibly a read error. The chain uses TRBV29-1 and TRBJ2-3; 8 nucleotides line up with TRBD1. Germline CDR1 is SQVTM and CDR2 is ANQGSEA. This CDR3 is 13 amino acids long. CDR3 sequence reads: CSVEGQGTDTQYF. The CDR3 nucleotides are TGCAGCGTCGAAGGACAGGGTACAGATACGCAGTATTTT.

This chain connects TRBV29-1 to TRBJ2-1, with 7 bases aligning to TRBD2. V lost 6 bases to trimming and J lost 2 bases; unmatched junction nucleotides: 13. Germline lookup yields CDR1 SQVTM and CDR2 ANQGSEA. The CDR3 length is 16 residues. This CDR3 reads CSVTHPLADTYNEQFF. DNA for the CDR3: TGCAGCGTGACACATCCGCTAGCGGATACCTACAATGAGCAGTTCTTC.

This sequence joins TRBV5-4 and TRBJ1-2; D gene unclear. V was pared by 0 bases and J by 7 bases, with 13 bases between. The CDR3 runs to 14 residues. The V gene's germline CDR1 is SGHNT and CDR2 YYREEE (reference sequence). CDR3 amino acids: CASSLGSRERGYTF. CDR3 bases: TGTGCCAGCAGCTTGGGCAGTCGGGAGCGTGGCTACACCTTC.

The CDR3 region has the DNA TGCGCCAGCAGCCAAGGGGTACAGGCTAAGGGGGGCTACACCTTC. Protein product: CASSQGVQAKGGYTF. The J gene is TRBJ1-2, the V gene TRBV4-3; D possibly corresponds to TRBD1 (5 bases). V gave up 1 base and J gave up 8 bases, with 17 bases separating them. The CDR3 is made up of 15 amino acids. Germline assignment: CDR1 LGHNA and CDR2 YSLEER.

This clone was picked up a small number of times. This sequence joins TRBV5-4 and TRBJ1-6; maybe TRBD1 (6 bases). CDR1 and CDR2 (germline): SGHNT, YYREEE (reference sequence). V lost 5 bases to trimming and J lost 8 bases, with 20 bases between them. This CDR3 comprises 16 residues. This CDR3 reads CASSPEGQGQDSPLHF. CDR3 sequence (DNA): TGTGCCAGCAGTCCGGAGGGCCAGGGGCAGGATTCACCCCTCCACTTT.

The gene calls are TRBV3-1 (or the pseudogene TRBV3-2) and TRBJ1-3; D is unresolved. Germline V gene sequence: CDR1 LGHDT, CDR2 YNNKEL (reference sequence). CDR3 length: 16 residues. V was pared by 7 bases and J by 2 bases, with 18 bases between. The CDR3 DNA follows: TGTGCCAGCACCCCCTCTCATAGAGTCACTGGAAACACCATATATTTT. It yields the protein CASTPSHRVTGNTIYF.

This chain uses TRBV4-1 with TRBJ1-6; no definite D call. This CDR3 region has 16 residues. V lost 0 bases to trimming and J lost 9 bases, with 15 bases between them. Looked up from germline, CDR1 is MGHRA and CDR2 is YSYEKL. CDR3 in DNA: TGCGCCAGCAGCCAAGATAATGAGAGCCGGGGTTCACCCCTCCACTTT. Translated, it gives CASSQDNESRGSPLHF.

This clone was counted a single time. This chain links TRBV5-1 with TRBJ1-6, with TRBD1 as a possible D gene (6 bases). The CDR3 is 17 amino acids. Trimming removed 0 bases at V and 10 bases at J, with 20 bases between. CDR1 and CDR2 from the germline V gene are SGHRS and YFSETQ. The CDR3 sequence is CASSLAMTGWFRSPLHF. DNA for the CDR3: TGCGCCAGCAGCTTGGCCATGACAGGATGGTTTCGGTCACCCCTCCACTTT.

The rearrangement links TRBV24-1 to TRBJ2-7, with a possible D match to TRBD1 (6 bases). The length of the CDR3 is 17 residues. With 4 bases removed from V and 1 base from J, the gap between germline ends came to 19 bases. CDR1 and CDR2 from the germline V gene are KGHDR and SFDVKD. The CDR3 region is CATSDPPRQVTSYEQYF. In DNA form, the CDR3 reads TGTGCCACCAGTGACCCACCCCGACAGGTCACGTCCTACGAGCAGTACTTC.

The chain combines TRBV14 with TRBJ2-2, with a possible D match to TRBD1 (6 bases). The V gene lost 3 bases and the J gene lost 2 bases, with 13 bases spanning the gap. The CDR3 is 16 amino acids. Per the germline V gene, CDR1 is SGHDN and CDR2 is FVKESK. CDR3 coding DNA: TGTGCCAGCAGCCACCTCCGGGACACCAACACCGGGGAGCTGTTTTTT. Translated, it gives CASSHLRDTNTGELFF.